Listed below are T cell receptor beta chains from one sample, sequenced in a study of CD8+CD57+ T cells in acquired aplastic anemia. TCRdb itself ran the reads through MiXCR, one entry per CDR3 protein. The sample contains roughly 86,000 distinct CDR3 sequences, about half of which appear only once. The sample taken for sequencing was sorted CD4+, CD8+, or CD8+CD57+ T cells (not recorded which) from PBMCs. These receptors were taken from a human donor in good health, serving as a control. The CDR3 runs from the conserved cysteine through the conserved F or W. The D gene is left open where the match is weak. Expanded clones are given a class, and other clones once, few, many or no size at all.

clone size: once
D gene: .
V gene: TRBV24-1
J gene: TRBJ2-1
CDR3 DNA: TGTGCCACCAGTGACCAGAGTAGGGATGAGCAGTTCTTC
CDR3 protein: CATSDQSRDEQFF

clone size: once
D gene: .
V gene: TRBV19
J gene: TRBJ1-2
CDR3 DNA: TGTGCCAGTAGTAGTGCGGACTATGGCTACACCTTC
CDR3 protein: CASSSADYGYTF

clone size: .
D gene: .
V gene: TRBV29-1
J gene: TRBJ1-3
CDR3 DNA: TGCAGCGTTGGACAGCGGAATCCTGGAAACACCATATATTTT
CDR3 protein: CSVGQRNPGNTIYF

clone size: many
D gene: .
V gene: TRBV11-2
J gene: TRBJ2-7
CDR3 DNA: TGTGCCAGCAGCTCCTTGACTAGCTCCTACGAGCAGTACTTC
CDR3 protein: CASSSLTSSYEQYF

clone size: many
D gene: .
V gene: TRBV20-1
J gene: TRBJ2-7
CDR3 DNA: TGCAGTGCTAGAGATCGAGGGGGGGGGTTCTACGAGCAGTACTTC
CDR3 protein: CSARDRGGGFYEQYF

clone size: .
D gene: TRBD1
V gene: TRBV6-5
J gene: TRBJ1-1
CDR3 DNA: TGTGCCAGCAGTTACGGGACAGGGGTCGGCGTGAACACTGAAGCTTTCTTT
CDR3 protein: CASSYGTGVGVNTEAFF

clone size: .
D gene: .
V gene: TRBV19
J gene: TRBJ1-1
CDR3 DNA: TGTGCCAGTAGTATAGTCTTCTCGAACACTGAAGCTTTCTTT
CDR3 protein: CASSIVFSNTEAFF

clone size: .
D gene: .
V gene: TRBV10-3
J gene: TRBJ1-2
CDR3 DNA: TGTGCCATCAGTGAGTCGATTGGCTACACCTTC
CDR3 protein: CAISESIGYTF

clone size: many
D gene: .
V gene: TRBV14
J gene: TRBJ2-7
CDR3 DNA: TGTGCCAGCAGCCCCCTCCCCCCGGGGCGGGCCAACTCCTACGAGCAGTACTTC
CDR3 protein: CASSPLPPGRANSYEQYF

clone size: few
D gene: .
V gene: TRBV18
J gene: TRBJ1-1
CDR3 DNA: TGTGCCAGCTCACCAGGGAGGGGCCAGAACACTGAAGCTTTCTTT
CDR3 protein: CASSPGRGQNTEAFF

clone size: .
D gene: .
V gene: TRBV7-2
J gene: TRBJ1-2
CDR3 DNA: TGTGCCAGCAGCTTTACTCTCGGAAGGGGCTACACCTTC
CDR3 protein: CASSFTLGRGYTF

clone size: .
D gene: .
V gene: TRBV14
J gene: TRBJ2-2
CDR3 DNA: TGTGCCAGCAGCCAAAAACCCACCGGGGAGCTGTTTTTT
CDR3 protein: CASSQKPTGELFF

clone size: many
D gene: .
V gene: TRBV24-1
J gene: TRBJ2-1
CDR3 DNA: TGTGCCACCAGTGGACTCCCGCCGTACAATGAGCAGTTCTTC
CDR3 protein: CATSGLPPYNEQFF

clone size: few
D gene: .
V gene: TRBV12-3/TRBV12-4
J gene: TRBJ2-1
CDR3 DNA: TGTGCCAGCAGTGCGGGCGGTAGCTCCTACAATGAGCAGTTCTTC
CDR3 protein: CASSAGGSSYNEQFF

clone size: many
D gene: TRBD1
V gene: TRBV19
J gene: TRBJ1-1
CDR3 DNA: TGTGCCTGCCAGGACAGGGTAACTGAAGCTTTCTTT
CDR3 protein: CACQDRVTEAFF

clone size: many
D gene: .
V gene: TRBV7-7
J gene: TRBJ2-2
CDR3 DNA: TGTGCCAGCAGCTTTAAGACCGGGGAGCTGTTTTTT
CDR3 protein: CASSFKTGELFF

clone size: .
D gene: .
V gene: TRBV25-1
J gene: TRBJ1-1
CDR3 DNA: TGTGCCAGCAGTGAATCGAGCAGAATGAACACTGAAGCTTTCTTT
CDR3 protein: CASSESSRMNTEAFF

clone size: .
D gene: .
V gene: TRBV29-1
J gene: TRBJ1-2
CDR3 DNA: TGCAGCGTGGAGGGACGGATAGCTAACTATGGCTACACCTTC
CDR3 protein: CSVEGRIANYGYTF

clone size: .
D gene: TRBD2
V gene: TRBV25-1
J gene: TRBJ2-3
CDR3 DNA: TGTGCCAGCAGTGCTAATAGCGGGGGGGAGATCACTAGCACAGATACGCAGTATTTT
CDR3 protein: CASSANSGGEITSTDTQYF

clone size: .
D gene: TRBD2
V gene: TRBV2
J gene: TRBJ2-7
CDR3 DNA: TGTGCCAGCAGCCGCATAGCGGGACTTTCCTACGAGCAGTACTTC
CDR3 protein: CASSRIAGLSYEQYF

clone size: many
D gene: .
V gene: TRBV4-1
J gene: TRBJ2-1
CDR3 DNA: TGCGCCAGCAGTCCAGGGGGGAATGAGCAGTTCTTC
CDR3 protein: CASSPGGNEQFF

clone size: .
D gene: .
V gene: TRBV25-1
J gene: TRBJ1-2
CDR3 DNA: TGTGCCAGCAGTGAATATGGGTATGGCTACACCTTC
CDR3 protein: CASSEYGYGYTF

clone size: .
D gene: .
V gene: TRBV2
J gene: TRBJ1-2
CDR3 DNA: TGTGCCAGCAGTGTGATAACTGGTGGCTACACCTTC
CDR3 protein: CASSVITGGYTF

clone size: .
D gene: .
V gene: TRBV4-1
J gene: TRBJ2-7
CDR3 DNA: TGCGCCAGCAGCCAAGACAGGGTGAGCTCCTACGAGCAGTACTTC
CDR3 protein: CASSQDRVSSYEQYF

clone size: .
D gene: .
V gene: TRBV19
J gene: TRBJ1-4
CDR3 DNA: TGTGCCAGTAGGGACGGACCTGAAAAACTGTTTTTT
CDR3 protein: CASRDGPEKLFF

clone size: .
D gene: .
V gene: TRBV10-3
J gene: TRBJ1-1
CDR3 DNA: TGTGCCATCAGTGAGTCCCAGGATCTGAACACTGAAGCTTTCTTT
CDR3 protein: CAISESQDLNTEAFF

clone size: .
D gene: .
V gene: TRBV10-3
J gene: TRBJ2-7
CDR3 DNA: TGTGCCATCGGGGTTGGGGACGAGCAGTACTTC
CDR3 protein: CAIGVGDEQYF

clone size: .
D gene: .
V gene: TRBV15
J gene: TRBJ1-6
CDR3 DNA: TGTGCCACCAGCGGAGGAAGTGATAATTCACCCCTCCACTTT
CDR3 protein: CATSGGSDNSPLHF

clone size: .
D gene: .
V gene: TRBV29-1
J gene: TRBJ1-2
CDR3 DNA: TGCAGCGTTGAAGGAGCACAGAACTATGGCTACACCTTC
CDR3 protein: CSVEGAQNYGYTF

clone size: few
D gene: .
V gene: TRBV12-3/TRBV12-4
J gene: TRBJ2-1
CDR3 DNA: TGTGCCAGCACCCTCGGGACACTCAATGAGCAGTTCTTC
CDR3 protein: CASTLGTLNEQFF

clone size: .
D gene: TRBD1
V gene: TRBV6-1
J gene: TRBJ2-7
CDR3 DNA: TGTGCCAGCATTCTAGGGGAGACAGGGTCCGCCGAGCAGTACTTC
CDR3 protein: CASILGETGSAEQYF

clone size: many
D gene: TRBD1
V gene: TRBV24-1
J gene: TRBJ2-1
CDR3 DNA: TGTGCCACCAGTGATTCGGGACAGGGGGCAGTTAATGAGCAGTTCTTC
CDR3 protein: CATSDSGQGAVNEQFF

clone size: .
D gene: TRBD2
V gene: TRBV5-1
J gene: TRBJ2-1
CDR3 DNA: TGCGCCAGCAGCTGGGGGGGCAATGAGCAGTTCTTC
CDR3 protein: CASSWGGNEQFF

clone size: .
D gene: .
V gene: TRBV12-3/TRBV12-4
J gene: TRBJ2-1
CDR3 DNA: TGTGCCAGCAGTTTAGGTCTCGTAAACAATGAGCAGTTCTTC
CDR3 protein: CASSLGLVNNEQFF

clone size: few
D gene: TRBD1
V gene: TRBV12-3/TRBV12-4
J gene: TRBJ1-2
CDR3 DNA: TGTGCCAGCAGTCGACCTCTACGACAGGGACCTAACTATGGCTACACCTTC
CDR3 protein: CASSRPLRQGPNYGYTF

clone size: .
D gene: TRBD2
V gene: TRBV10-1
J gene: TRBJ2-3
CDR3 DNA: TGTGCCATCAGTGTAGCGGGTAGCACAGATACGCAGTATTTT
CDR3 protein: CAISVAGSTDTQYF

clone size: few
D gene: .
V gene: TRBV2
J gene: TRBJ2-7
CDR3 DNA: TGTGCCAGCAGTGAACGGGGGACTCTAGCCTACGAGCAGTACTTC
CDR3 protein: CASSERGTLAYEQYF

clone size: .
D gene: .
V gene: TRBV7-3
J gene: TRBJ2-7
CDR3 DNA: TGTGCCAGCAGCGCGGGACAGTACGAGCAGTACTTC
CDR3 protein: CASSAGQYEQYF

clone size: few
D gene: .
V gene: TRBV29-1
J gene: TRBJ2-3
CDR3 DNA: TGCAGCGTTGTGGTCAGCACAGATACGCAGTATTTT
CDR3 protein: CSVVVSTDTQYF

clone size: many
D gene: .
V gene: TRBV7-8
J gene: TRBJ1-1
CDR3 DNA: TGTGCCAGCAGCCCTCTCGGGGCGCTGAACACTGAAGCTTTCTTT
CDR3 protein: CASSPLGALNTEAFF

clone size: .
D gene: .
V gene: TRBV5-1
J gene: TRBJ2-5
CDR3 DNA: TGCGCCAGCAGCTTCACCGGGGGCGAAGAGACCCAGTACTTC
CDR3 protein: CASSFTGGEETQYF

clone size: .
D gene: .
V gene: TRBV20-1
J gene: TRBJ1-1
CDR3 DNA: TGCAGTGCTGGAGCCGGAGAGGGTGAAGCTTTCTTT
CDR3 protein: CSAGAGEGEAFF

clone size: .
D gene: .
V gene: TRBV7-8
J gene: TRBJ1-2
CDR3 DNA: TGTGCCAGCAGCTCTTCAGGGAGATATGGCTACACCTTC
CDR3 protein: CASSSSGRYGYTF

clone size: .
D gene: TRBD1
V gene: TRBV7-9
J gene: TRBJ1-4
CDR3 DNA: TGTGCCAGCAGCCCCCGGGACAGGGGAGATGAAAAACTGTTTTTT
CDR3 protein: CASSPRDRGDEKLFF

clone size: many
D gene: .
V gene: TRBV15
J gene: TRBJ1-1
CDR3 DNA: TGTGCCACCAGCAGAGATCAGGGGTGGAGGACTGAAGCTTTCTTT
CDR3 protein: CATSRDQGWRTEAFF

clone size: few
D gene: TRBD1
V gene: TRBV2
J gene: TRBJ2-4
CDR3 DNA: TGTGCCAGCAGTGAAGGACAGGGGGGGGCCAAAAACATTCAGTACTTC
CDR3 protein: CASSEGQGGAKNIQYF

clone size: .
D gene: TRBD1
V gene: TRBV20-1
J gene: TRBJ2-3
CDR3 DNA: TGCAGTGCCCGTCCAGGACAGGGGGCACATACGCAGTATTTT
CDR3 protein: CSARPGQGAHTQYF

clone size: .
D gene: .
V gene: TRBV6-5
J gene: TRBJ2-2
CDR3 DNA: TGTGCCAGCAGTTACTGGGCCGGGGAGCTGTTTTTT
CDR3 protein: CASSYWAGELFF

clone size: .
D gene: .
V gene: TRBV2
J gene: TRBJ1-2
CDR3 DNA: TGTGCCAGCAGTGTGCCCGGGAGCTACACCTTC
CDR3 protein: CASSVPGSYTF

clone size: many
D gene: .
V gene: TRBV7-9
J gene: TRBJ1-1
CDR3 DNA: TGTGCCAGCAGCTTAGAATCCGAAGCTTTCTTT
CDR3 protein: CASSLESEAFF

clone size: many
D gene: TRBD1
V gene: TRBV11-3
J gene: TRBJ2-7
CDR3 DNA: TGTGCCAGCGGGACAGGGGATGACTACGAGCAGTACTTC
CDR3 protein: CASGTGDDYEQYF

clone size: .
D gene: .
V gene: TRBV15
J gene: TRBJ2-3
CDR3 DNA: TGTGCCACCAGCCGTCGAGGTCGGGAGTGGGCAGATACGCAGTATTTT
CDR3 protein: CATSRRGREWADTQYF

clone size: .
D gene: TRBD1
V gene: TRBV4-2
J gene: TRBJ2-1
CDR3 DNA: TGTGCCAGCAGCCAGCGTGACAGGGAGAACGATGAGCAGTTCTTC
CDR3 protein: CASSQRDRENDEQFF

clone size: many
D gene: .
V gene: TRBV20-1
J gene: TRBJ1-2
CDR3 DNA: TGCAGTGCTAGTGGTGGCTACACCTTC
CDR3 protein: CSASGGYTF